This TCR beta chain was observed in a study of regulatory T cells in long-lasting Graves disease (dated by TCRdb to the early 2020s). Regarding the complete study: Newly diagnosed Graves' disease patients had taken antithyroid drugs for less than 3 months. Peripheral blood TCR sequencing and RNA sequencing compared persistent Graves' disease patients with newly diagnosed Graves' disease patients. The study was conducted in China and was registered as a clinical trial. A total of roughly 33 samples were covered by TCR sequencing, comprising approximately 13 persistent and around 20 newly diagnosed Graves' disease patients. Results and caveats for the whole study, not just this receptor: The study examined only peripheral blood because the primary lesion, thyroid tissue, could not be accessed. The authors acknowledged the small sample size as a limitation that may reduce accuracy. Persistent disease showed preferential use of TRBV28, TRBJ1-2 and TRBJ2-5, whereas newly diagnosed disease favored TRBV20-1 and TRBJ2-1. Sequencing and analysis were restricted to the TCR beta chain. Persistent patients shared more public clonotypes among themselves (around 2,700) than newly diagnosed patients did (nearly 1,000). Compared with newly diagnosed patients, patients with persistent Graves' disease had lower TCR Shannon entropy and fewer highly expanded clones, which suggests clonal expansion.

Library prep was done by multiplex PCR. The sequencing machine was an Illumina HiSeq 4000. CDR3 regions were amplified by Arm-PCR with iRepertoire HTBI primers to construct TCR beta libraries. Before sequencing, the PCR products underwent gel purification. As for the authors' bioinformatics: Gene usage analysis of CDR3 amino acid clonotypes used the 62 TRBV and 14 to 15 TRBJ segments found across samples. COPE and FqMerger were used to merge filtered high-quality paired reads into contigs. BLAST was used to align contigs to IMGT TRBV, TRBD and TRBJ reference genes, with CDR3 defined following IMGT. Clonotypes above 0.1% frequency were classified as highly expanded clones. Shannon entropy served as the measure of repertoire diversity, while the Gini coefficient captured V-J evenness. A clonotype found in more than one individual was treated as public. TCRdb itself trimmed the public reads at Q25 with fastp, ran MiXCR and retained productive beta chains. Each entry is one CDR3 protein sequence, shown with its most common DNA and genes. These V and J calls originate from TCRdb's pipeline instead of the authors' own analysis. For this sample there are 400,000 to 500,000 distinct CDR3 sequences; about 15% appear just once. Under 9% of the sample is held by the ten biggest clonotypes.

This clonotype has only a few counts. There is no known antigen for this receptor. Base qualities are not recorded, but no much larger clone differs from it by a single base. This specimen's time point label, interpreted: newly diagnosed GD, antithyroid drugs for less than 3 months. RNA was extracted from PBMCs in TRIzol for both TCR sequencing and RNA sequencing. The diagnosis of Graves' disease followed American Thyroid Association guidelines. The patients came from an endocrinology department in Xi'an, China. Each patient gave roughly 10 milliliters of peripheral blood, collected in an EDTA anticoagulant tube. Ficoll Paque Plus density gradient separation was used to isolate PBMCs, and no additional T cell sorting was done. RNA quality was checked with an Agilent 2100 Bioanalyzer and agarose gel, and concentration with a NanoDrop 2000. Taken from the germline V gene, the CDR1 and CDR2 loops are MNHEY and SVGAGI. Spanning cysteine to phenylalanine, the CDR3 consists of 16 amino acids. Just the 48-base CDR3 DNA is kept, in frame starting at base 1. V gives up 2 bases and J gives up 0 bases, and the segment between their germline ends measures 11 bases.

The same sample was also used in a study of T cells in Graves' hyperthyroidism and ophthalmopathy. The second study's paper adds: Graves' hyperthyroidism was defined as stable when no progression to ophthalmopathy occurred over 18 months of follow-up. Hyperthyroidism patients were aged 18 to 65 years and newly diagnosed, with disease duration of less than 2 months. Any patient with an uncontrolled infection, another autoimmune disease, pregnancy or lactation was excluded. Diagnoses relied on clinical symptoms, serum thyroxine and TRAb, thyroid ultrasound and orbital computed tomography. A first-round RT-PCR of the TCR CDR3 used the HTBI primer set with the Qiagen OneStep RT-PCR kit. Most expanded thyroid clonotypes (frequency above 0.001) were also detected in blood, suggesting blood repertoires may reflect thyroid immune responses. A 13 V-J signature model separated ophthalmopathy from stable hyperthyroidism, with approximately 86% sensitivity and around 84% specificity in cross-validation and 80%/75% in testing. In validation, the model predicted progression to ophthalmopathy with 60% to 71% sensitivity and less than 75% specificity, a median of 6.5 months before onset. TCR V-J signatures able to tell the groups apart were searched for in a discovery cohort of around 95 patients, of whom 40 to 45 had Graves' ophthalmopathy and about 55 had stable Graves' hyperthyroidism. Whether ophthalmopathy could be predicted prospectively was tested in an independent validation cohort made up of 18 to 20 hyperthyroidism patients plus 17 patients who later progressed to ophthalmopathy. The 75 to 100 discovery patients were randomly split 7:3 into training and test sets. In six Graves' hyperthyroidism patients, the study also compared T-cell repertoires from thyroid tissue with T-cell repertoires from blood. After sampling, hyperthyroidism patients received methimazole starting at 30 mg daily, and ophthalmopathy patients received high-dose intravenous methylprednisolone. Libraries were constructed in a second round of multiplex PCR, after which size selection and purification were carried out. Libraries were sequenced paired-end with 100 bp reads on an Illumina HiSeq2000. SOAPnuke was used to process the raw data, removing reads that contained adapters or uncalled bases, had a mean Phred below 15, or lacked an exact match to the constant primer or identifier. COPE v1.2.5 was used to merge high-quality paired reads, and clonotypes were defined as unique nucleotide sequences. Clonotypes were aligned to IMGT TRBV, TRBD and TRBJ reference segments using MiTCR v1.1. The analysis was restricted to V-J combinations with a frequency above 0.0001, which together covered 98% to 99.2% of the repertoires. The TCS score was defined as the ratio of F50 (clonal expansion) to E x V (chaos), calculated using BLOSUM62-based TCRdist between CDR3 peptides within each V-J. Welch's t-statistics and random forest reduced 514 V-J features to 10 to 15, which were used in a naive Bayes classifier (R e1071). Sample size was not statistically predetermined, and blinding of investigators to group allocation was not performed. According to the paper, TCR Vbeta CDR3 sequencing was carried out on 135 peripheral blood samples, which came from 40 to 45 ophthalmopathy, 75 or so hyperthyroidism and 17 progressor patients.

The source was peripheral blood mononuclear cells (PBMCs), collected at new diagnosis, from a patient treated with antithyroid drugs. The chain is assembled from TRBV6-5 and TRBJ1-3; the D gene lacks a confident call. This sequence originates from a woman between 35 and 50 years old with Graves disease. Donor details come from another sample of the same person, matched by shared clones. The CDR3 sequence is CASSYGGFRSGNTIYF. The bases read TGTGCCAGCAGTTACGGTGGCTTTCGCTCTGGAAACACCATATATTTT.